The entry that follows covers one TCR beta chain sequence. Its antigen is unknown. This entry is derived from a study of blood T cells in healthy people across ages. This CDR3 has 14 amino acids. Germline CDR1 and CDR2: MNHEY and SMNVEV (reference sequence). V lost 7 bases, J lost 7 bases, and 7 bases stayed unmatched. The use of a sample-barcoded 5' primer and a J-beta primer mix characterized a second PCR of 7 to 11 cycles. TCRdb redid the calling of the 5' RACE reads with MiXCR, one entry per CDR3 protein. The sample includes hundreds of thousands of distinct CDR3 sequences, roughly 44% of them seen just once. Study-wide points: A greater number of naive CD4+ cells and higher diversity distinguished long-lived donors from aged donors.

Sequences were obtained from blood. The chain joins TRBV27 to TRBJ2-3, with 11 positions matching TRBD1. The origin of this receptor is a man in his fifties or sixties in good health. The CDR3 DNA reads as TGTGCCAGCACCCGGACAGGGGGCCTTAATACGCAGTATTTT. Translation gives CASTRTGGLNTQYF.